The clone carrying this TCR beta chain was seen at least ten times. What it binds is not known. TCRdb itself ran the 5' RACE reads through MiXCR, one entry per CDR3 protein. The sample consists of hundreds of thousands of distinct CDR3 sequences, roughly 9.8% of them appearing once. The data were obtained in a study of identical twins. Points from the study as a whole: Modelling approaches yielded underestimates of out-of-frame TCR alpha sharing between monozygotic twins.

This same sample was also taken into another study, of yellow fever vaccine responses in identical twins.

This TCR was recovered from a woman aged 18-30 years in good health. The sequenced sample consisted of CD8+ T cells sorted from blood.

This CDR3 reads CASSHRDSGANVLTF. The CDR3 nucleotides are TGTGCCAGCAGCCACAGGGACTCTGGGGCCAACGTCCTGACTTTC. The chain is built from TRBV7-9 and TRBJ2-6; tentatively, D is TRBD1 (6 bases). The germline V and J ends were trimmed by 5 bases and 0 bases, with 8 bases remaining between them. Germline CDR1 reads SEHNR; CDR2 reads FQNEAQ (reference sequence). CDR3 size: 15 residues.